These 4 T cell receptor beta chains originate from one sample sequenced in a study of T cell responses to AZD1222 COVID-19 vaccine. Using immunoSEQ multiplex PCR, the repertoire was profiled, and TCRdb retains in-frame clones only, with some absent. The sample yields roughly 45,000 clones, approximately 88% seen once. Material: peripheral blood, obtained 28 days after the second AZD1222 dose. Receptor source: an adult who received the AZD1222 COVID-19 vaccine.

Of note for this clone: Other nucleotide sequences in the sample specify the same CDR3. The chain uses TRBV3-1 (or the pseudogene TRBV3-2) and TRBJ1-5; unclear D gene. Germline CDR1 LGHDT, CDR2 YNNKEL (reference sequence). The CDR3 sequence is 15 residues long. V lost 1 base, J lost 0 bases, and 7 bases lay in between. CDR3: CASSQVRDSNQPQHF. The DNA of the CDR3 is TGTGCCAGCAGCCAAGTTAGGGATAGCAATCAGCCCCAGCATTTT.

The chain recombines TRBV6-4 with TRBJ2-1, with 7 bases aligning to TRBD1. Trimming cost V 5 bases and J 5 bases; bases outside gene matches: 3. This CDR3 spans 13 amino acids. Germline lookup yields CDR1 MRHNA and CDR2 SNTAGT. The CDR3 bases are TGTGCCAGCAGTTGGGACAGCGACAATGAGCAGTTCTTC. This encodes CASSWDSDNEQFF.

The V call is TRBV18, the J call TRBJ1-1, with D possibly TRBD1 on 5 matching bases. Trimming pared 1 base from V and 0 bases from J, leaving 6 bases between. The CDR3 contains 14 residues. Germline V lookup: CDR1 KGHSH, CDR2 LQKENI. The CDR3 region has the DNA TGTGCCAGCTCACCACGGGGCCTGAACACTGAAGCTTTCTTT. As protein: CASSPRGLNTEAFF.

The chain links TRBV7-2 to TRBJ2-2; D is undetermined. V lost 3 bases and J lost 6, with 5 bases in between. Germline lookup yields CDR1 SGHTA and CDR2 FQGNSA. The CDR3 loop spans 12 amino acids. In nucleotides, the CDR3 is TGTGCCAGCAGCTTGACACCCGGGGAGCTGTTTTTT. Translated, it gives CASSLTPGELFF. Using reference TRBV7-2 and TRBJ2-2 for the parts outside the CDR3, the full variable domain is GAGVSQSPSNKVTEKGKDVELRCDPISGHTALYWYRQSLGQGLEFLIYFQGNSAPDKSGLPSDRFSAERTGGSVSTLTIQRTQQEDSAVYLCASSLTPGELFFGEGSRLTVL.